These T cell receptor beta chains were read from a single sample in a study of T-cell reconstitution after alpha-beta-depleted transplantation in children. A single record per CDR3 protein comes from TCRdb applying MiXCR to the PCR reads. The repertoire holds 130,000 to 150,000 distinct CDR3 sequences, with 8% to 10% as singletons. Specimen: PBMCs, mostly from graft donor cells, collected 180 days after TCRalphabeta/CD19-depleted stem cell transplant. All receptors derive from a female patient aged 2-9 years who had a stem cell transplant for congenital amegakaryocytic thrombocytopenia, so the T cells may come from the graft donor. Each CDR3 is given with its conserved first and last residue. D genes are given only for firm matches. Some rows mark clone size as missing; the rest say once, few, many or name a class of expanded clone.

>many|TRBV6-5|TRBJ1-2|NA
CASSYSSDYGYTF
TGTGCCAGCAGTTACTCATCCGACTATGGCTACACCTTC
>NA|TRBV12-3/TRBV12-4|TRBJ2-6|TRBD1
CTLSLAWTGVYSGANVLTF
TGTACCCTCAGTTTAGCTTGGACAGGGGTATACTCTGGGGCCAACGTCCTGACTTTC
>NA|TRBV27|TRBJ2-3|TRBD1
CASTTGTVPDTQYF
TGTGCCAGCACTACCGGGACAGTCCCAGATACGCAGTATTTT
>many|TRBV30|TRBJ2-3|TRBD2
CAWSVGSGGPDTQYF
TGTGCCTGGAGTGTGGGTAGCGGGGGACCCGATACGCAGTATTTT
>NA|TRBV4-1|TRBJ2-4|TRBD2
CASSQVLAGNHKIAKNMQYF
TGCGCCAGCAGCCAAGTTCTAGCGGGGAATCACAAAATAGCCAAAAACATGCAGTACTTC
>NA|TRBV5-6|TRBJ1-3|NA
CASSLRGRGNTIYF
TGTGCCAGCAGCTTGCGGGGGCGCGGAAACACCATATATTTT
>NA|TRBV4-2|TRBJ2-7|NA
CARSAGPPSYEQYF
TGTGCCAGGAGCGCCGGGCCACCCTCCTACGAGCAGTACTTC
>few|TRBV30|TRBJ2-7|TRBD1
CAWKGTGGYEQYF
TGTGCCTGGAAAGGGACAGGGGGCTACGAGCAGTACTTC
>NA|TRBV5-1|TRBJ2-5|NA
CASSLRLGVGETQYF
TGCGCCAGCAGCTTGAGGCTTGGGGTCGGAGAGACCCAGTACTTC
>few|TRBV12-3/TRBV12-4|TRBJ2-7|NA
CASSFEGGGTYEQYF
TGTGCCAGCAGTTTCGAGGGGGGGGGGACCTACGAGCAGTACTTC
>few|TRBV28|TRBJ2-1|TRBD2
CASSPAGGNRYNEQFF
TGTGCCAGCAGTCCCGCGGGGGGTAATCGGTACAATGAGCAGTTCTTC
>NA|TRBV20-1|TRBJ1-5|NA
CGQGQELTQPQHF
TGCGGTCAGGGGCAGGAATTGACCCAGCCCCAGCATTTT
>many|TRBV12-3/TRBV12-4|TRBJ2-2|NA
CASSFRLAGELFF
TGTGCCAGCAGTTTCCGCCTAGCCGGGGAGCTGTTTTTT
>NA|TRBV7-3|TRBJ2-3|TRBD2
CASSFGTSGSRTDTQYF
TGTGCCAGCAGCTTTGGAACTAGCGGGAGTCGCACAGATACGCAGTATTTT
>many|TRBV5-1|TRBJ1-1|NA
CASSLSGARGTEAFF
TGCGCCAGCAGCTTGTCGGGGGCCCGAGGCACTGAAGCTTTCTTT
>few|TRBV7-9|TRBJ1-2|TRBD1
CASSSGTGISYGYTF
TGTGCCAGCAGCTCCGGGACAGGGATTTCCTATGGCTACACCTTC
>many|TRBV7-9|TRBJ2-2|NA
CASSLWTEPNTGELFF
TGTGCCAGCAGCCTCTGGACGGAGCCGAACACCGGGGAGCTGTTTTTT
>many|TRBV20-1|TRBJ2-2|NA
CSANPGAAGELFF
TGCAGTGCCAACCCAGGGGCCGCCGGGGAGCTGTTTTTT
>many|TRBV5-1|TRBJ2-3|NA
CASSLVLGARILAGSSTDTQYF
TGCGCCAGCAGCTTGGTGTTGGGGGCGAGGATATTAGCGGGTTCTAGCACAGATACGCAGTATTTT
>NA|TRBV20-1|TRBJ2-1|TRBD2
CSAREGLASEQFF
TGCAGTGCTAGAGAAGGACTAGCTAGTGAGCAGTTCTTC
>few|TRBV28|TRBJ2-7|NA
CAGSGGYEQYF
TGTGCCGGTTCTGGGGGCTACGAGCAGTACTTC
>many|TRBV12-3/TRBV12-4|TRBJ2-3|TRBD2
CASSRLAGVSDTQYF
TGTGCCAGCAGTCGACTAGCGGGAGTATCAGATACGCAGTATTTT
>NA|TRBV7-2|TRBJ2-3|TRBD1
CASRQGKTDTQYF
TGTGCCAGCCGACAGGGGAAGACAGATACGCAGTATTTT
>many|TRBV20-1|TRBJ2-5|TRBD2
CSARARYSGALQETQYF
TGCAGTGCTAGAGCAAGATATAGCGGGGCCCTCCAAGAGACCCAGTACTTC
>many|TRBV5-1|TRBJ2-2|NA
CASSLFNTGELFF
TGCGCCAGCAGCTTGTTTAACACCGGGGAGCTGTTTTTT
>few|TRBV5-4|TRBJ2-4|NA
CASSRPGEAKNIQYF
TGTGCCAGCAGCCGTCCCGGTGAGGCCAAAAACATTCAGTACTTC
>many|TRBV27|TRBJ2-7|NA
CASSLSASGFEQYF
TGTGCCAGCAGTTTATCGGCCAGCGGGTTCGAGCAGTACTTC
>many|TRBV14|TRBJ1-1|NA
CASSQVTGRPNTEAFF
TGTGCCAGCAGCCAAGTAACTGGCAGGCCGAACACTGAAGCTTTCTTT
>many|TRBV28|TRBJ2-4|NA
CASSLSPSRSVAKNIQYF
TGTGCCAGCAGTTTATCCCCCAGTCGTTCGGTGGCCAAAAACATTCAGTACTTC
>NA|TRBV3-1|TRBJ2-4|NA
CASSPPGAKNIQYF
TGTGCCAGCAGCCCGCCGGGGGCCAAAAACATTCAGTACTTC
>many|TRBV11-2|TRBJ1-4|TRBD1
CASGDRSEKLFF
TGTGCCAGCGGGGACAGGAGTGAAAAACTGTTTTTT
>NA|TRBV28|TRBJ2-3|NA
CASSLESNTDTQYF
TGTGCCAGCAGTTTGGAGAGTAACACAGATACGCAGTATTTT
>many|TRBV11-2|TRBJ2-7|NA
CASRSTRGVLYEQYF
TGTGCCAGCAGGTCTACCAGAGGGGTACTCTACGAGCAGTACTTC
>many|TRBV20-1|TRBJ2-7|NA
CSARAYSGAANEQYF
TGCAGTGCTAGAGCTTATAGTGGCGCCGCTAACGAGCAGTACTTC
>many|TRBV12-3/TRBV12-4|TRBJ1-5|NA
CASSEGGTQHF
TGTGCCAGCAGTGAAGGAGGTACCCAGCATTTT
>many|TRBV20-1|TRBJ2-3|TRBD1
CSARGPAGTGDTQYF
TGCAGTGCTAGAGGTCCCGCCGGGACAGGAGATACGCAGTATTTT
>many|TRBV7-2|TRBJ2-5|NA
CASSLEWRETQYF
TGTGCCAGCAGCTTAGAATGGCGGGAGACCCAGTACTTC
>many|TRBV20-1|TRBJ2-3|TRBD2
CSAEGGSGRLADTQYF
TGCAGTGCCGAAGGTGGTAGCGGGAGACTGGCGGATACGCAGTATTTT
>many|TRBV20-1|TRBJ1-6|NA
CSARDTGFNSPLHF
TGCAGTGCTAGAGATACAGGTTTTAATTCACCCCTCCACTTT
>few|TRBV7-6|TRBJ2-7|NA
CASSFGCPENCLYEQYF
TGTGCCAGCAGCTTTGGTTGTCCTGAGAACTGCCTCTACGAGCAGTACTTC
>many|TRBV20-1|TRBJ2-5|TRBD1
CSADRQGKETQYF
TGCAGTGCTGACCGACAGGGAAAAGAGACCCAGTACTTC
>many|TRBV20-1|TRBJ2-2|TRBD2
CSARPGLAGATGELFF
TGCAGTGCTAGGCCAGGACTAGCGGGAGCCACCGGGGAGCTGTTTTTT
>many|TRBV28|TRBJ1-5|NA
CASSLLGDNQPQHF
TGTGCCAGCAGTTTATTGGGGGACAATCAGCCCCAGCATTTT